This TCR beta chain was recovered during a study of blood T cells in healthy people across ages. CDR3 length equals 14 residues. Germline CDR1 is DFQATT and CDR2 is SNEGSKA (reference sequence). V lost 6 bases and J lost 5; bases outside the gene matches: 11. Total RNA extraction produced at least 5 micrograms (per sample) for the study. The use of a sample-barcoded 5' primer and a J-beta primer mix characterized a second PCR of roughly 6 to 11 cycles. Each CDR3 protein is one row after TCRdb ran MiXCR on the 5' RACE reads. The sample lists about 1.6 million distinct CDR3 sequences; roughly a third were seen once.

This sequence originates from a woman in her thirties in good health. The sample comprised blood. J is TRBJ2-5 and V is TRBV20-1, with 8 bases matching TRBD2. The CDR3 spells CSAPSSGSKETQYF. The CDR3 DNA sequence: TGCAGTGCCCCATCCAGCGGGAGCAAGGAGACCCAGTACTTC.